The 18 T cell receptor beta chains in this list originate from one sample, sequenced in a study of blood T cell repertoires in COVID-19. Measured with immunoSEQ multiplex PCR; TCRdb has only the in-frame clones, and not every one. The sample records some 380,000 clones, approximately 80% being singletons. Sequencing used peripheral blood. All receptors come from a human donor with acute or convalescent COVID-19. The donor label of this sample is uncertain.

This chain links TRBV4-1 with TRBJ1-2; TRBD1 agrees at 9 bases. This CDR3 has 14 residues. Germline V gives CDR1 MGHRA, CDR2 YSYEKL. V trimming: 2 bases; J trimming: 7 bases; junction bases outside the gene matches: 5. This CDR3 reads CASSQTGTGFGYTF. CDR3 in DNA: TGCGCCAGCAGCCAAACCGGGACAGGGTTTGGCTACACCTTC.

This sequence joins TRBV6-5 and TRBJ1-1; no clear D gene. The germline V gene encodes CDR1 MNHEY and CDR2 SVGAGI. The V gene lost 4 bases and the J gene lost 0 bases, with 15 bases spanning the gap. CDR3 size: 16 residues. CDR3 sequence: CASSSWSRSLNTEAFF. The DNA for the CDR3 is TGTGCCAGCAGTTCTTGGAGTAGGTCTCTGAACACTGAAGCTTTCTTT.

The rearrangement joins TRBV5-1 to TRBJ1-2; TRBD1 aligns across 7 bases. Losses at the gene ends were 0 bases for V and 5 bases for J; bases not matched to a gene: 4. The CDR3 consists of 14 residues. Germline CDR1 and CDR2: SGHRS and YFSETQ. CDR3 amino acids: CASSLDRGRYGYTF. In DNA, the CDR3 is TGCGCCAGCAGCTTGGACAGGGGAAGGTATGGCTACACCTTC.

Note on this clone: A read error may account for a junction end that differs from germline. The gene calls are TRBV2 and TRBJ2-5; 7 bases align to TRBD2. The CDR3 loop spans 13 amino acids. CDR1 is SNHLY and CDR2 is FYNNEI in the germline V gene. CDR3 sequence (DNA): TGTGCCAGCCGGGCTAGCGGCTGGATTGGCCACCACTTC. This gives the protein CASRASGWIGHHF.

The rearrangement links TRBV5-1 to TRBJ1-1; TRBD1 is a possible D gene (5 bases). With 4 bases removed from V and 4 bases from J, the gap between germline ends came to 17 bases. The CDR3 is 15 residues long. Germline V gene lookup returns CDR1 SGHRS and CDR2 YFSETQ. The CDR3 here is CASSRGDSWATEAFF. The CDR3 bases are TGCGCCAGCAGCCGTGGTGACAGTTGGGCCACTGAAGCTTTCTTT.

The rearrangement links TRBV5-6 to TRBJ1-2; 10 bases agree with TRBD1. Looked up from germline, CDR1 is SGHDT and CDR2 is YYEEEE. The CDR3 contains 14 residues. V was pared by 4 bases and J by 6 bases, with 6 bases of the junction left unmatched. The CDR3, as DNA: TGTGCCAGCAGCAGAAGACAGGGGGCTAATGGCTACACCTTC. Protein product: CASSRRQGANGYTF.

The V and J genes are TRBV10-2 and TRBJ1-1; D perhaps matches TRBD1 (5 bases). The CDR3 covers 14 residues. Trimming cost V 2 bases and J 1 base, with 8 bases left between them. Germline values: CDR1 WSHSY, CDR2 SAAADI. Here the CDR3 DNA reads TGCGCCAGCAGTGAGGGGGCGAGGAACACTGAAGCTTTCTTT. Translation: CASSEGARNTEAFF.

V gene TRBV7-2 combines with J gene TRBJ1-2; the match to TRBD1 covers 10 bases. The CDR3 is made up of 15 amino acids. CDR1 is SGHTA, CDR2 FQGNSA, per germline. V dropped 5 bases and J dropped 7; count of bases not matched to a gene: 10. The chain's CDR3 is CASSPTGGVLIGYTF. The DNA for the CDR3 is TGTGCCAGCAGCCCGACAGGGGGCGTTTTAATTGGCTACACCTTC.

The chain joins TRBV5-1 to TRBJ1-6, with 7 bases fitting TRBD1. The CDR3 extends over 15 amino acids. In germline, CDR1 is SGHRS, CDR2 YFSETQ. The V and J ends lost 0 bases and 9 bases, in that order; junction bases with no gene match: 6. CDR3 DNA sequence: TGCGCCAGCAGCTTGGCCGGGGACAGCTTTTCACCCCTCCACTTT. Amino acid sequence: CASSLAGDSFSPLHF.

The chain recombines TRBV3-1 (or the pseudogene TRBV3-2) with TRBJ1-2; D is possibly TRBD1 (6 bases). The CDR3 extends over 13 amino acids. Germline assignment: CDR1 LGHDT and CDR2 YNNKEL (reference sequence). V lost 4 bases and J lost 5, with 11 bases in between. CDR3 bases: TGTGCCAGCAGCCGCCTGAGGGGGTATGGCTACACCTTC. It yields the protein CASSRLRGYGYTF.

This chain connects TRBV19 to TRBJ2-7; 11 positions agree with TRBD2. Trimming took 6 bases from V and 2 from J; bases not matched to a gene: 3. This CDR3 has 14 amino acids. CDR1 is LNHDA, CDR2 SQIVND, per germline (reference sequence). Written as DNA, the CDR3 is TGTGCCAGTAGGACTAGCGGGATTCCCTACGAGCAGTACTTC. Translation: CASRTSGIPYEQYF. Variable domain in full (rest from reference TRBV19 and TRBJ2-7): DGGITQSPKYLFRKEGQNVTLSCEQNLNHDAMYWYRQDPGQGLRLIYYSQIVNDFQKGDIAEGYSVSREKKESFPLTVTSAQKNPTAFYLCASRTSGIPYEQYFGPGTRLTVT.

The gene calls are TRBV2 and TRBJ2-7, with 11 bases aligning to TRBD2. The CDR3 runs to 14 residues. Germline assignment: CDR1 SNHLY and CDR2 FYNNEI. V shed 7 bases and J 6 bases; nucleotides not matched to a gene: 8. The CDR3 is CASTQGLAGGEQYF. The CDR3 DNA sequence: TGTGCCAGCACCCAAGGGCTAGCGGGGGGCGAGCAGTACTTC.

The chain links TRBV7-2 to TRBJ1-1; maybe TRBD1 (6 bases). The CDR3 has 15 residues. V was shortened by 1 base and J by 6 bases, with 15 bases between the two germline ends. Germline loops: CDR1 SGHTA, CDR2 FQGNSA. The CDR3 protein is CASSLVRGAVAEAFF. CDR3 sequence (DNA): TGTGCCAGCAGCTTAGTTCGGGGGGCGGTGGCTGAAGCTTTCTTT.

The V and J genes are TRBV7-2 and TRBJ2-3; 8 bases fit TRBD2. CDR1 and CDR2 from the germline V gene are SGHTA and FQGNSA. The CDR3 contains 16 residues. J lost 6 bases, V lost 4 bases, and 12 bases had no gene match. CDR3 DNA sequence: TGTGCCAGCAGCTCGCCACTAGCGGCGTTTCGGGATACGCAGTATTTT. Amino acids: CASSSPLAAFRDTQYF.

V and J are TRBV18 and TRBJ1-1; D is unclear. This CDR3 has 13 residues. Germline V gene lookup returns CDR1 KGHSH and CDR2 LQKENI. V shed 5 bases and J shed 4 bases, with 11 bases lying between them. CDR3 protein: CASSGTPSTEAFF. DNA of the CDR3: TGTGCCAGCTCAGGTACCCCCAGCACTGAAGCTTTCTTT.

Many counts were recorded for this clone. The sample has other DNA sequences that encode this CDR3 too. Written as DNA, the CDR3 is TGCGCCAGCAGCTTTTCAGCGGGAGGCTCCTACGAGCAGTACTTC. This sequence encodes CASSFSAGGSYEQYF. The chain uses TRBV5-1 and TRBJ2-7, with TRBD2 matching 9 bases. CDR1 is SGHRS, CDR2 YFSETQ, per germline. The CDR3 length is 15 residues. The trim removed 2 bases at V and 0 bases at J, leaving 3 bases unmatched. Drawing the rest from reference TRBV5-1 and TRBJ2-7, the complete variable domain is KAGVTQTPRYLIKTRGQQVTLSCSPISGHRSVSWYQQTPGQGLQFLFEYFSETQRNKGNFPGRFSGRQFSNSRSEMNVSTLELGDSALYLCASSFSAGGSYEQYFGPGTRLTVT.

This clone was picked up one time. The genes are TRBV28 and TRBJ1-5, with D perhaps TRBD1 (6 bases). Per the germline V gene, CDR1 is MDHEN and CDR2 is SYDVKM. Deletions cut 7 bases from V and 2 bases from J, with 18 bases between. The CDR3 has 16 residues. The CDR3 bases are TGTGCCAGCAAGATTCAGGGGCCTAGTCGCAATCAGCCCCAGCATTTT. This encodes CASKIQGPSRNQPQHF.

This chain joins TRBV4-1 and TRBJ1-2; perhaps TRBD1 as D (5 bases). V lost 0 bases to trimming and J lost 8 bases, with 7 bases between them. The CDR3 extends over 12 amino acids. Per germline, CDR1 MGHRA and CDR2 YSYEKL. The CDR3 protein is CASSQEWGGYTF. In nucleotides, the CDR3 is TGCGCCAGCAGCCAAGAGTGGGGCGGCTACACCTTC.